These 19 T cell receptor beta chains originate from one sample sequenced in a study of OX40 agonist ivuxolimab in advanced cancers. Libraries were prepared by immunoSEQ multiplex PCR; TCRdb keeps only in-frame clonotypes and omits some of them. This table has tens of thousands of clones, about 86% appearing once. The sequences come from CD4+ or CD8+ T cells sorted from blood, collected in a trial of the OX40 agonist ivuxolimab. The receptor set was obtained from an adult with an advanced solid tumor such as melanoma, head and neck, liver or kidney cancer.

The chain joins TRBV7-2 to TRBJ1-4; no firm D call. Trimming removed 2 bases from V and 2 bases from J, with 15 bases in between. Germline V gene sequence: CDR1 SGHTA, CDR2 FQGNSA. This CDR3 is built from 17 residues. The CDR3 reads CASSLRQWGLTNEKLFF. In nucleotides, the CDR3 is TGTGCCAGCAGCTTACGTCAATGGGGTCTTACTAATGAAAAACTGTTTTTT.

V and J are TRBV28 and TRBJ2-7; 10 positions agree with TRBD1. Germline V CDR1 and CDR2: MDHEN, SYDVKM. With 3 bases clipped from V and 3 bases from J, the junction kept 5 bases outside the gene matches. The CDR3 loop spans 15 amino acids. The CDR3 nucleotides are TGTGCCAGCAGTTTCGCCGGGACAGGGGACTACGAGCAGTACTTC. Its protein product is CASSFAGTGDYEQYF.

CDR3 amino acids: CASSEWGYSNQPQHF. CDR3 DNA: TGTGCCAGCAGTGAATGGGGGTATAGCAATCAGCCCCAGCATTTT. The chain links TRBV2 to TRBJ1-5, with D perhaps matching TRBD1 (5 bases). CDR3 length: 15 residues. Germline V gene sequence: CDR1 SNHLY, CDR2 FYNNEI. Between the trimmed V and J ends, which lost 2 bases and 0 bases, there was a span of 8 bases.

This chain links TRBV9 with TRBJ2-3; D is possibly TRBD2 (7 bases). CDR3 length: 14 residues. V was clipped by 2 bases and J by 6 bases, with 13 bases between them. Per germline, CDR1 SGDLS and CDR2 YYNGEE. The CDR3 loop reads CASSVGGPEDTQYF. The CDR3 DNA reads TGTGCCAGCAGCGTCGGGGGGCCTGAGGATACGCAGTATTTT. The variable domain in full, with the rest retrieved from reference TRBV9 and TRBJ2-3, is DSGVTQTPKHLITATGQRVTLRCSPRSGDLSVYWYQQSLDQGLQFLIQYYNGEERAKGNILERFSAQQFPDLHSELNLSSLELGDSALYFCASSVGGPEDTQYFGPGTRLTVL.

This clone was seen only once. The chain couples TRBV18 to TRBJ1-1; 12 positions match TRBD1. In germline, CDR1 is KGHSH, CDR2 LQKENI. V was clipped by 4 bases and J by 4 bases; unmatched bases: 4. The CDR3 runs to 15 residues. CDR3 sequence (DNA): TGTGCCAGCTCACTGGGGACAGGGGGCGGCACTGAAGCTTTCTTT. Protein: CASSLGTGGGTEAFF.

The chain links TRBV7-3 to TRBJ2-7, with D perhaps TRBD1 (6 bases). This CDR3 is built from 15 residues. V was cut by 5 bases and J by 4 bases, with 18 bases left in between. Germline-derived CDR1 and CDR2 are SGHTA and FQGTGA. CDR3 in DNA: TGTGCCAGCAGCAGGGAAGTGGGACAAAGTTACGAGCAGTACTTC. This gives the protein CASSREVGQSYEQYF. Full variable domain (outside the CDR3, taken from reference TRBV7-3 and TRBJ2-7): GAGVSQTPSNKVTEKGKYVELRCDPISGHTALYWYRQSLGQGPEFLIYFQGTGAADDSGLPNDRFFAVRPEGSVSTLKIQRTERGDSAVYLCASSREVGQSYEQYFGPGTRLTVT.

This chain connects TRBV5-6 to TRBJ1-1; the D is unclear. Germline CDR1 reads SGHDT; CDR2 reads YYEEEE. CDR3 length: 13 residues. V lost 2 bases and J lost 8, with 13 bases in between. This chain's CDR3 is CASSLGGIPEAFF. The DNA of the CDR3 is TGTGCCAGCAGCTTAGGAGGGATCCCCGAAGCTTTCTTT.

Written as DNA, the CDR3 is TGTGCCAGCAGTCAAGAGCGGCGGCAGTTCTTC. This sequence encodes CASSQERRQFF. The rearrangement uses TRBV2 and TRBJ2-1; a weak D match, TRBD2 (5 bases). The ends were cut back, 5 bases at V and 12 bases at J, with 11 bases in the middle. The germline gives CDR1 SNHLY, CDR2 FYNNEI. This CDR3 has 11 residues.

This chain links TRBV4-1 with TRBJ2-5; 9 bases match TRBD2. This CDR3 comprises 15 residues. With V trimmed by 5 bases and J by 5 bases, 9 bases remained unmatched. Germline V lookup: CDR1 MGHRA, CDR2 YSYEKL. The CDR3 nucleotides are TGCGCCAGCAGCTATCCCGGGACTAGCTCCGAGACCCAGTACTTC. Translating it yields CASSYPGTSSETQYF.

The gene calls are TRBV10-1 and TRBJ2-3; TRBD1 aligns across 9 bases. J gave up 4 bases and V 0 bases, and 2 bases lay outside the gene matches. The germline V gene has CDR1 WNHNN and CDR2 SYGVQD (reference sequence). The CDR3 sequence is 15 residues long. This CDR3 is CASSESQGASDTQYF. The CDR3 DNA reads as TGCGCCAGCAGTGAGTCACAGGGGGCTTCAGATACGCAGTATTTT.

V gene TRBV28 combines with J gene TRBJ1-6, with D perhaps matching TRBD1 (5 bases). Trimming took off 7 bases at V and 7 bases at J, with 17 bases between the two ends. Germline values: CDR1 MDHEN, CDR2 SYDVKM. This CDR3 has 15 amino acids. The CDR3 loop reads CASTSPGVTNSPLHF. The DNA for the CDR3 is TGTGCCAGCACCTCTCCGGGGGTCACGAATTCACCCCTCCACTTT. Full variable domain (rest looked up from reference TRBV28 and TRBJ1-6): DVKVTQSSRYLVKRTGEKVFLECVQDMDHENMFWYRQDPGLGLRLIYFSYDVKMKEKGDIPEGYSVSREKKERFSLILESASTNQTSMYLCASTSPGVTNSPLHFGNGTRLTVT.

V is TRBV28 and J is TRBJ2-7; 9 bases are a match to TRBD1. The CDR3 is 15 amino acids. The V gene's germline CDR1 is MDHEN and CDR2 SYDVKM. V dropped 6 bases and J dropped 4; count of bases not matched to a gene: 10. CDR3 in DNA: TGTGCCAGCAGCACTACCGGGACAGGGCAGTACGAGCAGTACTTC. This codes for CASSTTGTGQYEQYF.

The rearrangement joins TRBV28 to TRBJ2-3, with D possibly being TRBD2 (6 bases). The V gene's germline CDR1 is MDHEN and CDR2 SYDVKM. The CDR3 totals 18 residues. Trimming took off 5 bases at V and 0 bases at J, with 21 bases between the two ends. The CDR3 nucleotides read TGTGCCAGCAGTCTCGCTTGGGACGGGAGTACTAGCACAGATACGCAGTATTTT. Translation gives CASSLAWDGSTSTDTQYF.

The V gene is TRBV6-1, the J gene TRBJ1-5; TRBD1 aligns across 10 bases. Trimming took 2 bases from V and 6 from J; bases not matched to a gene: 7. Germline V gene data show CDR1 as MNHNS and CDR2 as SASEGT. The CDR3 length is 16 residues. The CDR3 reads CASSEWGQGTGQPQHF. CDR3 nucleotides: TGTGCCAGCAGTGAATGGGGACAGGGGACGGGTCAGCCCCAGCATTTT.

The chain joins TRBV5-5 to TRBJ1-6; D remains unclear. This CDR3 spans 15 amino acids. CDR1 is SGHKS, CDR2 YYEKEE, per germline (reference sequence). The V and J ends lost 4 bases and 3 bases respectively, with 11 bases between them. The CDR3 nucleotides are TGTGCCAGCAGCCAGACCTACAACTATAATTCACCCCTCCACTTT. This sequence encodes CASSQTYNYNSPLHF.

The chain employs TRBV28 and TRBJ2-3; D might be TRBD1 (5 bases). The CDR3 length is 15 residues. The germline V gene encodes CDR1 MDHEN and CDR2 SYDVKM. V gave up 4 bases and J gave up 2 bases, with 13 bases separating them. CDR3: CASSSDRGPTDTQYF. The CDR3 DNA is TGTGCCAGCAGTTCCGACAGAGGACCCACAGATACGCAGTATTTT.

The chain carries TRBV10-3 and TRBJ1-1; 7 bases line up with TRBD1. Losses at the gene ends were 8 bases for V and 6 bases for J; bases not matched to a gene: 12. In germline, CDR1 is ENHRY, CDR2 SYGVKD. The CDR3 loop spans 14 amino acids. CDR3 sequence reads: CAISWTGMSAEAFF. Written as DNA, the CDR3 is TGTGCCATCTCCTGGACAGGAATGAGCGCTGAAGCTTTCTTT.

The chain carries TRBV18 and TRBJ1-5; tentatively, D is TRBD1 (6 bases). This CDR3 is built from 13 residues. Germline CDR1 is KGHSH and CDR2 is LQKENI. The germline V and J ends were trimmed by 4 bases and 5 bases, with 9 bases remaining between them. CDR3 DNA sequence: TGTGCCAGCTCACAGGGGGGGGATCAGCCCCAGCATTTT. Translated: CASSQGGDQPQHF. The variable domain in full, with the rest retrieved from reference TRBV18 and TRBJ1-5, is NAGVMQNPRHLVRRRGQEARLRCSPMKGHSHVYWYRQLPEEGLKFMVYLQKENIIDESGMPKERFSAEFPKEGPSILRIQQVVRGDSAAYFCASSQGGDQPQHFGDGTRLSIL.

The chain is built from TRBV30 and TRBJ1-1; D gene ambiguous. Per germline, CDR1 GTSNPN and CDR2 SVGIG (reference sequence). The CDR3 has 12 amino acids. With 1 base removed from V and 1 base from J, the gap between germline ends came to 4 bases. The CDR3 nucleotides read TGTGCCTGGAGTGCCCCGAACACTGAAGCTTTCTTT. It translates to CAWSAPNTEAFF.